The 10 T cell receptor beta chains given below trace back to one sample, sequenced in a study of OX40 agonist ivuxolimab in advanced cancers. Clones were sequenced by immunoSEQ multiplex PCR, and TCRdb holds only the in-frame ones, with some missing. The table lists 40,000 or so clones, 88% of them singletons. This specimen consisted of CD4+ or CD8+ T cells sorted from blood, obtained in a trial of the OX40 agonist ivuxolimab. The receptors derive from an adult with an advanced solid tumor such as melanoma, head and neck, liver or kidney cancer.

This CDR3 reads CASGGIQNTGELFF. The CDR3 coding sequence is TGCGCCAGTGGGGGTATACAGAACACCGGGGAGCTGTTTTTT. The V call is TRBV4-1, the J call TRBJ2-2, with D possibly being TRBD1 or TRBD2 (5 bases each). Germline V CDR1 and CDR2: MGHRA, YSYEKL. V was pared by 9 bases and J by 1 base, with 12 bases between. The CDR3 length is 14 residues.

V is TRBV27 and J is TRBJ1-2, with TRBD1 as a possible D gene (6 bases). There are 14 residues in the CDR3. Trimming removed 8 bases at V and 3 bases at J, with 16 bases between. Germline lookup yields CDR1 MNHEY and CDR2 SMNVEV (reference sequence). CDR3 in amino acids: CASGSWGLDYGYTF. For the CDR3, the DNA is TGTGCCAGCGGTAGTTGGGGGCTGGACTATGGCTACACCTTC.

The CDR3 DNA reads TGTGCCAGCAGCCGGACAGGGTGGTATTCCGGGGAGCTGTTTTTT. This codes for CASSRTGWYSGELFF. The chain joins TRBV27 to TRBJ2-2; TRBD1 agrees at 8 bases. The junction had 9 bases not matched to a gene; V was cut back by 6 bases and J by 6 bases. CDR1 MNHEY and CDR2 SMNVEV come from the germline V gene (reference sequence). CDR3 size: 15 residues.

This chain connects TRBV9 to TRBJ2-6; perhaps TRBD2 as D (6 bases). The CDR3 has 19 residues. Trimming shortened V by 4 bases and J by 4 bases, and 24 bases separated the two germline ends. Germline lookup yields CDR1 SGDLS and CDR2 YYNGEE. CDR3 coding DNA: TGTGCCAGCAGCCCCTCCGGGACTCTTTATACTGCGGGGGCCAACGTCCTGACTTTC. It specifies CASSPSGTLYTAGANVLTF.

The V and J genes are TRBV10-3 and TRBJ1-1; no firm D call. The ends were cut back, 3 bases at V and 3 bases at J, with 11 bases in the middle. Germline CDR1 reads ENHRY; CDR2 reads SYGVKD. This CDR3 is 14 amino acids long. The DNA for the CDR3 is TGTGCCATCAGTGAACGCCTGGAATACACTGAAGCTTTCTTT. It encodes CAISERLEYTEAFF.

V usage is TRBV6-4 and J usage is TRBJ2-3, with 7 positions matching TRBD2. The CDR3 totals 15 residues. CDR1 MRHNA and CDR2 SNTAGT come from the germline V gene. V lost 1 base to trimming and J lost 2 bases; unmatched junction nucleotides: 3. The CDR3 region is CASSDFAGDTDTQYF. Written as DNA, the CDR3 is TGTGCCAGCAGTGACTTTGCGGGGGACACAGATACGCAGTATTTT.

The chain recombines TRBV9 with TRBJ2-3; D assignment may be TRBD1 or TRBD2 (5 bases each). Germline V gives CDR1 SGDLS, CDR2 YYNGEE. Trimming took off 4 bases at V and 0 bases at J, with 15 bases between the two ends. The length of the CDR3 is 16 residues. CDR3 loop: CASSYWDGVSTDTQYF. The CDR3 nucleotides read TGTGCCAGCAGCTATTGGGACGGGGTAAGCACAGATACGCAGTATTTT.

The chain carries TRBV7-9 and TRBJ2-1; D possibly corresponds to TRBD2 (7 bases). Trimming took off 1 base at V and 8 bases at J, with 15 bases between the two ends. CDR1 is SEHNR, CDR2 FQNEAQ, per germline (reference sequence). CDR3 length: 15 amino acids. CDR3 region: CASSLVVVGGDEQFF. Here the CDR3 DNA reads TGTGCCAGCAGCTTAGTGGTAGTAGGGGGGGATGAGCAGTTCTTC.

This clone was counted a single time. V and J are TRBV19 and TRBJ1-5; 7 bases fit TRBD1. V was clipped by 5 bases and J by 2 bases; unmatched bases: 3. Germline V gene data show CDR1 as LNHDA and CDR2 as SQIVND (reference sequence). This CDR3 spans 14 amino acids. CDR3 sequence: CASSPGTGNQPQHF. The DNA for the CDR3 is TGTGCCAGTAGTCCCGGGACAGGCAATCAGCCCCAGCATTTT.

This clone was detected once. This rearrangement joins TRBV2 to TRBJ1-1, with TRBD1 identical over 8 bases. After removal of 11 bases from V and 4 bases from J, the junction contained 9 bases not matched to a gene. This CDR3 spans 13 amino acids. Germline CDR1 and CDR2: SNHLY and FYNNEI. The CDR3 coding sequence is TGTGCCGAGGACAGGGAGACGGGCACTGAAGCTTTCTTT. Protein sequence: CAEDRETGTEAFF. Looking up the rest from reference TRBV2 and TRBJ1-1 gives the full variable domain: EPEVTQTPSHQVTQMGQEVILRCVPISNHLYFYWYRQILGQKVEFLVSFYNNEISEKSEIFDDQFSVERPDGSNFTLKIRSTKLEDSAMYFCAEDRETGTEAFFGQGTRLTVV.